This T cell receptor (beta chain) was profiled in a study of blood T cell repertoires in COVID-19. At the level of the study: T cells, B-cell-depleted T cells, or PBMCs supplied cDNA or gDNA.

The trim removed 4 bases at V and 4 bases at J, leaving 11 bases unmatched. Looked up from germline, CDR1 is MGHRA and CDR2 is YSYEKL. The length of the CDR3 is 16 residues. Sequenced by immunoSEQ multiplex PCR; TCRdb stores in-frame clones only, minus some. The sample has 300,000 to 450,000 clones; approximately 89% are singletons. The source is a woman aged 55-70 years with COVID-19, enrolled during active disease. The chain has TRBV4-1 and TRBJ2-5; TRBD1 agrees at 8 bases. What was sequenced was peripheral blood. The CDR3 nucleotides are TGCGCCAGCAGCCGAGGGGCCAGGGGGCTCGGAGAGACCCAGTACTTC. The encoded protein is CASSRGARGLGETQYF.